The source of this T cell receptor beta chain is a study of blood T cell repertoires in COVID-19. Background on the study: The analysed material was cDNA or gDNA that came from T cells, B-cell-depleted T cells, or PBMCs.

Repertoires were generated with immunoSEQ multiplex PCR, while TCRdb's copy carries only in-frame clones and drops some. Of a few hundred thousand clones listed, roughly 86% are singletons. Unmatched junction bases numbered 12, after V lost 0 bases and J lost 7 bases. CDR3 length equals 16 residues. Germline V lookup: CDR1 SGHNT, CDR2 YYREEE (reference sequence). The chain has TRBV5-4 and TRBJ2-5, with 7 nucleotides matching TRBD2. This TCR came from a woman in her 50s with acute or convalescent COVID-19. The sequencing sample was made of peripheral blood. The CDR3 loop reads CASSLGGSGGVGTQYF. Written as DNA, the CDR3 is TGTGCCAGCAGCTTGGGCGGGAGTGGCGGGGTTGGGACCCAGTACTTC. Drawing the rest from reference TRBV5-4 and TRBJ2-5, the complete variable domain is ETGVTQSPTHLIKTRGQQVTLRCSSQSGHNTVSWYQQALGQGPQFIFQYYREEENGRGNFPPRFSGLQFPNYSSELNVNALELDDSALYLCASSLGGSGGVGTQYFGPGTRLLVL.